This TCR beta chain was found in a study of blood T cell repertoires in COVID-19. Study details: Collection of acute and convalescent COVID-19 samples took place in the United States, Italy and Spain.

Per germline, CDR1 MNHEY and CDR2 SVGAGI. This CDR3 has 13 residues. Trimming cost V 7 bases and J 4 bases, with 13 bases left between them. Repertoires were generated with immunoSEQ multiplex PCR, while TCRdb's copy carries only in-frame clones and drops some. The table lists about 200,000 clones, under 90% of them singletons. Participant-given clinical history determined each cohort assignment. Sequenced sample: PBMCs or T cells enriched from blood (not recorded which). The chain is built from TRBV6-5 and TRBJ1-2, with D perhaps TRBD1 (5 bases). This clonotype was obtained from a woman aged 50 to 60 who had been exposed to COVID-19. The CDR3 DNA sequence: TGTGCCAGCATCGGACAAGCCCTCTATGGCTACACCTTC. It is translated as CASIGQALYGYTF.